A selection of T cell receptor beta chains follows, all from one sample in a study of T cell changes during pregnancy in multiple sclerosis. Measured with immunoSEQ multiplex PCR; TCRdb has only the in-frame clones, and not every one. The data show 50,000 to 55,000 clones, around 90% seen once. The sequenced sample was CD4+ T cells from peripheral blood mononuclear cells, obtained in the third trimester of pregnancy. These receptors were taken from a female donor with multiple sclerosis, enrolled in a pregnancy study. The CDR3 runs from the conserved cysteine through the conserved F or W.

j_gene: TRBJ1-6; v_gene: TRBV4-1; CDR3aa: CASSQLRDRYNSPLHF
j_gene: TRBJ1-5; v_gene: TRBV6-5; CDR3aa: CASSYRDREPQHF
j_gene: TRBJ1-1; v_gene: TRBV9; CDR3aa: CASSQKATGGTEAFF
j_gene: TRBJ1-5; v_gene: TRBV19; CDR3aa: CVSSLFEAARANQPQHF
j_gene: TRBJ2-3; v_gene: TRBV2; CDR3aa: CASSGLAGGPEAYF
j_gene: TRBJ2-3; v_gene: TRBV6-1; CDR3aa: CASRDFDRSTDTQYF
j_gene: TRBJ2-7; v_gene: TRBV9; CDR3aa: CASSPGDRNTYEQYF
j_gene: TRBJ2-7; v_gene: TRBV28; CDR3aa: CASSLRRLEGDEQYF
j_gene: TRBJ1-5; v_gene: TRBV2; CDR3aa: CASRRTGGRRENQHF
j_gene: TRBJ2-2; v_gene: TRBV11-1; CDR3aa: CASSLASGTAHTGELFF
j_gene: TRBJ2-7; v_gene: TRBV4-1; CDR3aa: CASSQDAAAPYEQYF
j_gene: TRBJ2-7; v_gene: TRBV7-9; CDR3aa: CASSTADRVYEQYF
j_gene: TRBJ2-1; v_gene: TRBV5-6; CDR3aa: CASSRGQHPYNEQFF
j_gene: TRBJ1-5; v_gene: TRBV6-7; CDR3aa: CASSYGGPRRGNQPQHF
j_gene: TRBJ1-5; v_gene: TRBV11-2; CDR3aa: CASSLDLLQPQHF
j_gene: TRBJ1-5; v_gene: TRBV7-9; CDR3aa: CASSSTSSQPQHF
j_gene: TRBJ1-1; v_gene: TRBV7-9; CDR3aa: CASSPSHKTGNTEAFF
j_gene: TRBJ2-3; v_gene: TRBV7-9; CDR3aa: CASSQPGTDTQYF
j_gene: TRBJ2-7; v_gene: TRBV27; CDR3aa: CASSSLEGRAVEQYF
j_gene: TRBJ2-1; v_gene: TRBV9; CDR3aa: CASSVGSGGASYNEQFF
j_gene: TRBJ2-7; v_gene: TRBV18; CDR3aa: CASSGDSGEQYF
j_gene: TRBJ1-2; v_gene: TRBV5-1; CDR3aa: CASSLSQAYGYTF
j_gene: TRBJ2-5; v_gene: TRBV5-6; CDR3aa: CASSLPVLVETQYF
j_gene: TRBJ2-2; v_gene: TRBV7-9; CDR3aa: CASSSRTANTGELFF
j_gene: TRBJ1-1; v_gene: TRBV14; CDR3aa: CASSQVSVMNTEAFF
j_gene: TRBJ1-5; v_gene: TRBV5-6; CDR3aa: CASSLQGILQPQHF
j_gene: TRBJ2-7; v_gene: TRBV9; CDR3aa: CASSGGLSGGREQYF
j_gene: TRBJ2-7; v_gene: TRBV27; CDR3aa: CASSLSPGQRGEQYF
j_gene: TRBJ1-2; v_gene: TRBV7-9; CDR3aa: CASSFVRQGHGYTF
j_gene: TRBJ2-7; v_gene: TRBV7-2; CDR3aa: CASRRVPAGSYEQYF
j_gene: TRBJ2-7; v_gene: TRBV6-1; CDR3aa: CAINEGRDEQYF
j_gene: TRBJ1-1; v_gene: TRBV13; CDR3aa: CASSLGPTGETEAFF
j_gene: TRBJ1-2; v_gene: TRBV6-5; CDR3aa: CASSRDSRYGYTF
j_gene: TRBJ2-5; v_gene: TRBV7-6; CDR3aa: CASSMNRGLETQYF
j_gene: TRBJ2-1; v_gene: TRBV29-1; CDR3aa: CSVERTSSYNEQFF
j_gene: TRBJ2-3; v_gene: TRBV5-1; CDR3aa: CASSRDSGETDTQYF
j_gene: TRBJ2-7; v_gene: TRBV27; CDR3aa: CASRSGTGRVEQYF
j_gene: TRBJ2-3; v_gene: TRBV5-1; CDR3aa: CASSLSAGGPDTQYF
j_gene: TRBJ2-5; v_gene: TRBV4-1; CDR3aa: CASSPSTETQYF
j_gene: TRBJ2-7; v_gene: TRBV7-9; CDR3aa: CASSLAGIGAAHF
j_gene: TRBJ1-2; v_gene: TRBV6-1; CDR3aa: CASSEVGDYGYTF
j_gene: TRBJ1-5; v_gene: TRBV18; CDR3aa: CASSPLSNSNQPQHF
j_gene: TRBJ2-7; v_gene: TRBV19; CDR3aa: CASSTDRGYEQYF
j_gene: TRBJ1-6; v_gene: TRBV19; CDR3aa: CASKGAGHSPLHF
j_gene: TRBJ1-1; v_gene: TRBV7-9; CDR3aa: CASRSGTGALGGATEAFF
j_gene: TRBJ2-5; v_gene: TRBV5-5; CDR3aa: CASSWGGRGAETQYF
j_gene: TRBJ1-2; v_gene: TRBV5-4; CDR3aa: CASSWDRGDYGYTF
j_gene: TRBJ1-2; v_gene: TRBV5-4; CDR3aa: CASSLDRVYGYTF
j_gene: TRBJ2-3; v_gene: TRBV19; CDR3aa: CASLAGETDTQYF
j_gene: TRBJ1-1; v_gene: TRBV29-1; CDR3aa: CSVMGRMNTEAFF